The 25 T cell receptor beta chains below all came from one sample that was sequenced in a study of T-cell reconstitution after alpha-beta-depleted transplantation in children. Preparation of the TCRbeta library involved a method that used unique molecular identifiers. TCRdb reprocessed the PCR reads via MiXCR and lists one record per CDR3 protein. This repertoire shows approximately 350,000 distinct CDR3 sequences, 13% found once; its top ten account for about 4%. Source: PBMCs, taken from the stem cell graft. The receptor source for this set is a human donor who donated a stem cell graft to a child with Fanconi anemia.

This clonotype appeared a few times. The genes are TRBV7-2 and TRBJ2-3, with TRBD2 as a possible D gene (6 bases). Germline values: CDR1 SGHTA, CDR2 FQGNSA. The CDR3 is made up of 16 amino acids. Deletions cut 7 bases from V and 2 bases from J, with 19 bases between. The CDR3 bases are TGTGCCAGCATCCCGATGGGGGGTTCCTCCACAGATACGCAGTATTTT. It encodes CASIPMGGSSTDTQYF.

This clonotype showed up many times. The rearrangement uses TRBV7-2 and TRBJ1-2, with D tentatively TRBD1 (5 bases). The CDR3 contains 14 residues. The germline CDR1 and CDR2 sequences are SGHTA and FQGNSA. V was pared by 2 bases and J by 4 bases, with 11 bases between. The CDR3 coding sequence is TGTGCCAGCAGCTTATCGGGGGAGGTCTATGGCTACACCTTC. Its protein product is CASSLSGEVYGYTF.

This clonotype was detected ten times or more. This chain's CDR3 is CSAQDLAGETQYF. DNA for the CDR3: TGCAGTGCCCAGGACTTGGCAGGAGAGACCCAGTACTTC. The rearrangement links TRBV20-1 to TRBJ2-5; TRBD2 is a possible D gene (5 bases). The CDR3 sequence is 13 residues long. Germline CDR1 reads DFQATT; CDR2 reads SNEGSKA (reference sequence). V was cut by 6 bases and J by 4 bases, with 15 bases left in between.

This clonotype was seen more than once but under ten times. The rearrangement links TRBV7-3 to TRBJ2-3; the match to TRBD2 covers 7 bases. CDR3 length equals 15 residues. Germline CDR1 SGHTA, CDR2 FQGTGA. The J segment lost 2 bases and the V segment lost 2 bases, leaving 4 bases of the junction unmatched. CDR3 nucleotide sequence: TGTGCCAGCAGCTTACAGGGACTATCCACAGATACGCAGTATTTT. This sequence encodes CASSLQGLSTDTQYF.

This chain uses TRBV7-8 with TRBJ2-1; 7 bases are shared with TRBD1. The CDR3 has 13 residues. CDR1 and CDR2 from the germline V gene are SGHVS and FQNEAQ. Losses at the gene ends were 4 bases for V and 6 bases for J; bases not matched to a gene: 3. The CDR3 sequence is CASSSTGPNEQFF. The CDR3 bases are TGTGCCAGCAGCTCGACAGGGCCCAATGAGCAGTTCTTC.

At least ten counts were recorded for this clonotype. The chain joins TRBV20-1 to TRBJ1-5; tentative D call: TRBD1 (6 bases). CDR1 is DFQATT and CDR2 is SNEGSKA in the germline V gene (reference sequence). Trimming pared 0 bases from V and 2 bases from J, leaving 14 bases between. The CDR3 loop spans 16 amino acids. In DNA form, the CDR3 reads TGCAGTGCTAGAGACGTACAGGGTAGTGGCAATCAGCCCCAGCATTTT. This encodes CSARDVQGSGNQPQHF.

The rearrangement joins TRBV18 to TRBJ1-1, with 8 bases identical to TRBD1. The CDR3 totals 15 residues. Trimming took 4 bases from V and 0 from J; bases not matched to a gene: 4. Per germline, CDR1 KGHSH and CDR2 LQKENI. In DNA form, the CDR3 reads TGTGCCAGCTCACACCGGACAGGGATGAACACTGAAGCTTTCTTT. Amino acids: CASSHRTGMNTEAFF.

This clonotype was observed at least ten times. J is TRBJ1-3 and V is TRBV20-1; D possibly corresponds to TRBD1 (6 bases). Germline CDR1 DFQATT, CDR2 SNEGSKA (reference sequence). Trimming shortened V by 2 bases and J by 8 bases, and 7 bases separated the two germline ends. This CDR3 region has 11 residues. This CDR3 reads CSARTGYTIYF. The CDR3 region has the DNA TGCAGTGCTAGAACAGGGTACACCATATATTTT.

V usage is TRBV4-2 and J usage is TRBJ1-1; no firm D call. The CDR3 extends over 15 amino acids. V was pared by 1 base and J by 0 bases, with 9 bases between. Germline assignment: CDR1 LGHNA and CDR2 YNFKEQ. The CDR3, as DNA: TGTGCCAGCAGCCAAGTGGTATCTTTGAACACTGAAGCTTTCTTT. Amino acid sequence: CASSQVVSLNTEAFF.

The chain combines TRBV5-5 with TRBJ1-2; possible D gene TRBD1, 5 bases. The V and J ends lost 2 bases and 1 base respectively, with 9 bases between them. This CDR3 contains 14 residues. CDR1 is SGHKS, CDR2 YYEKEE, per germline (reference sequence). The DNA of the CDR3 is TGTGCCAGCAGCTTCCCGGGGGTTAACTATGGCTACACCTTC. Translated: CASSFPGVNYGYTF.

This clonotype was counted ten times or more. V gene TRBV5-1 combines with J gene TRBJ2-1; D gene unclear. CDR3 size: 15 residues. Germline assignment: CDR1 SGHRS and CDR2 YFSETQ. V dropped 2 bases and J dropped 8 bases, with 17 bases sitting between them. CDR3 protein: CASSFFQPHRDEQFF. As DNA, the CDR3 is TGCGCCAGCAGCTTTTTCCAGCCGCATCGGGATGAGCAGTTCTTC.

The V and J genes are TRBV4-1 and TRBJ1-4; D remains ambiguous. Germline CDR1 and CDR2: MGHRA and YSYEKL. V was clipped by 0 bases and J by 3 bases, with 14 bases between them. The CDR3 is made up of 17 amino acids. The chain's CDR3 is CASSQDPGNNPNEKLFF. DNA for the CDR3: TGCGCCAGCAGCCAAGATCCAGGAAACAACCCTAATGAAAAACTGTTTTTT.

The genes are TRBV6-2 or TRBV6-3 and TRBJ2-5; no clear D gene. The CDR3 extends over 14 amino acids. V was trimmed by 2 bases and J by 6 bases, leaving 13 bases between them. Germline V gives CDR1 MNHEY, CDR2 SVGEGT. DNA for the CDR3: TGTGCCAGCAGTTACACGTCTCCCCGGCAGACCCAGTACTTC. This codes for CASSYTSPRQTQYF.

This clonotype was counted ten times or more. This chain uses TRBV25-1 with TRBJ2-3; D possibly corresponds to TRBD1 (5 bases). The CDR3 contains 12 residues. Germline V lookup: CDR1 MGHDK, CDR2 SYGVNS. V lost 5 bases and J 6 bases, leaving 9 bases between the germline ends. The CDR3 spells CASSTTEDTQYF. CDR3 sequence (DNA): TGTGCCAGCAGTACGACAGAGGATACGCAGTATTTT.

The chain joins TRBV10-2 to TRBJ2-6; 9 bases fit TRBD1. In germline, CDR1 is WSHSY, CDR2 SAAADI. With V trimmed by 6 bases and J by 1 base, 4 bases remained unmatched. CDR3 length: 16 amino acids. This CDR3 reads CASRDRGGSGANVLTF. CDR3 in DNA: TGCGCCAGCAGGGACAGGGGTGGATCTGGGGCCAACGTCCTGACTTTC.

This clonotype was detected only a few times. J is TRBJ2-6 and V is TRBV7-8, with D possibly matching TRBD2 (6 bases). The CDR3 sequence is 17 residues long. Germline V gives CDR1 SGHVS, CDR2 FQNEAQ. V dropped 4 bases and J dropped 4 bases, with 17 bases sitting between them. CDR3 sequence: CASSSGLFSDGANVLTF. CDR3 coding DNA: TGTGCCAGCAGCTCGGGACTTTTTTCCGACGGGGCCAACGTCCTGACTTTC.

The rearrangement links TRBV12-3 or TRBV12-4 to TRBJ2-7; either TRBD1 or TRBD2 may fit D (5 bases each). CDR3 length: 14 amino acids. V shed 5 bases and J shed 0 bases, with 11 bases lying between them. This CDR3 reads CASSDRGVSYEQYF. CDR3 DNA: TGTGCCAGCAGTGACCGGGGCGTCTCCTACGAGCAGTACTTC.

This clonotype occurred many times. This chain links TRBV2 with TRBJ2-4; tentatively, D is TRBD1 (6 bases). This CDR3 is 14 amino acids long. CDR1 is SNHLY, CDR2 FYNNEI, per germline. V lost 2 bases to trimming and J lost 5 bases, with 10 bases between them. The chain's CDR3 is CASSEQGWENIQYF. In DNA form, the CDR3 reads TGTGCCAGCAGTGAACAGGGGTGGGAAAACATTCAGTACTTC.

This clonotype was observed a few times. V and J are TRBV11-2 and TRBJ1-3, with D maybe TRBD1 (6 bases). Germline-derived CDR1 and CDR2 are SGHAT and FQNNGV. The length of the CDR3 is 18 residues. Trimming removed 0 bases from V and 4 bases from J, with 19 bases in between. The CDR3 DNA is TGTGCCAGCAGCTTAGACTTTTTTGGGGGGCGCTCAGGAAACACCATATATTTT. Amino acid sequence: CASSLDFFGGRSGNTIYF.

Points on this clonotype: A read error may account for a junction end that differs from germline. The CDR3 region is CDSSFGTSTDTQYF. The DNA for the CDR3 is TGTGACAGCAGCTTTGGAACTAGCACAGATACGCAGTATTTT. The chain employs TRBV5-6 and TRBJ2-3, with D hard to call. The CDR3 is 14 residues long. Germline assignment: CDR1 SGHDT and CDR2 YYEEEE.

This clonotype was counted many times. This chain connects TRBV9 to TRBJ1-6, with no clear D. This CDR3 has 15 residues. The V gene's germline CDR1 is SGDLS and CDR2 YYNGEE. Trimming shortened V by 0 bases and J by 5 bases, and 9 bases separated the two germline ends. The CDR3 region is CASSVEGGHNSPLHF. CDR3 bases: TGTGCCAGCAGCGTAGAAGGAGGGCATAATTCACCCCTCCACTTT.

At least ten counts were recorded for this clonotype. J is TRBJ1-2 and V is TRBV3-1, with TRBD1 matching over 9 bases. Germline lookup yields CDR1 LGHDT and CDR2 YNNKEL (reference sequence). The CDR3 is 13 amino acids. After removal of 5 bases from V and 7 bases from J, the junction contained 5 bases not matched to a gene. The CDR3 coding sequence is TGTGCCAGCAGCACACAGGGGGCTGGTGGCTACACCTTC. As protein: CASSTQGAGGYTF.

This clonotype was found many times. The chain has TRBV12-3 or TRBV12-4 and TRBJ1-1; D possibly corresponds to TRBD1 (5 bases). V lost 3 bases, J lost 4 bases, and 12 bases lay in between. This CDR3 is 14 amino acids long. The CDR3 DNA follows: TGTGCCAGCAGTTTGGGGGGATGGGGCACTGAAGCTTTCTTT. The encoded protein is CASSLGGWGTEAFF.

V is TRBV12-3 or TRBV12-4 and J is TRBJ2-1, with 7 bases that match TRBD2. This CDR3 is 15 amino acids long. V trimming: 6 bases; J trimming: 2 bases; junction bases outside the gene matches: 7. CDR3 residues: CASRAPSGPYNEQFF. The CDR3 coding sequence is TGTGCCAGCAGAGCCCCTAGCGGACCCTACAATGAGCAGTTCTTC.

The sample holds one count of this clonotype. The genes are TRBV7-6 and TRBJ2-7; TRBD2 might be the D (6 bases). CDR1 and CDR2 from the germline V gene are SGHVS and FNYEAQ. V was cut by 3 bases and J by 7 bases, with 19 bases left in between. CDR3 length: 15 residues. Here the CDR3 reads CASSFVAGRSGEQYV. DNA of the CDR3: TGTGCCAGCAGCTTCGTCGCGGGGCGGTCCGGGGAGCAGTACGTC.